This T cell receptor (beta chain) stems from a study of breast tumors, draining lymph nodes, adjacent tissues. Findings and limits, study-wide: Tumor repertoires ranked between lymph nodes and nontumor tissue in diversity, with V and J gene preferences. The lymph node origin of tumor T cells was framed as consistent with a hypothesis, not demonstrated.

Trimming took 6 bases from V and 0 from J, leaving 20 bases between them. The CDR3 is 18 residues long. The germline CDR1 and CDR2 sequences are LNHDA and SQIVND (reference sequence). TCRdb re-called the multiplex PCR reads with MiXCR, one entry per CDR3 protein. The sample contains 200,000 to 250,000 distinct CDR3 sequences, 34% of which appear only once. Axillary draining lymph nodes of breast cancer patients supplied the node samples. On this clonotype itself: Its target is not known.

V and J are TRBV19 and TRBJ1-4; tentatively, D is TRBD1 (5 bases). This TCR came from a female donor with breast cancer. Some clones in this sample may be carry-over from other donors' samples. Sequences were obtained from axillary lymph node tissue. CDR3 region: CASSGLAKGSTTNEKLFF. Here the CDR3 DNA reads TGTGCCAGTAGCGGACTAGCGAAGGGGAGCACAACTAATGAAAAACTGTTTTTT. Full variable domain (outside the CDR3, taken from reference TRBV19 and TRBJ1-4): DGGITQSPKYLFRKEGQNVTLSCEQNLNHDAMYWYRQDPGQGLRLIYYSQIVNDFQKGDIAEGYSVSREKKESFPLTVTSAQKNPTAFYLCASSGLAKGSTTNEKLFFGSGTQLSVL.